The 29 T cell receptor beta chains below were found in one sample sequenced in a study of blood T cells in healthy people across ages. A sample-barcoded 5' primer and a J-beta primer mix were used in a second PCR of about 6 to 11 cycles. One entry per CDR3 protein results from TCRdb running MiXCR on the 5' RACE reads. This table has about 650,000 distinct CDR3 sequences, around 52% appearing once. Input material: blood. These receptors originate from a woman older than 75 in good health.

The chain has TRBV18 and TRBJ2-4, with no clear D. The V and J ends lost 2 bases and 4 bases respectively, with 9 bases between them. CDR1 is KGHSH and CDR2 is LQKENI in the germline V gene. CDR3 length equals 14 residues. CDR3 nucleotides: TGTGCCAGCTCACCATTACACGATAAAAACATTCAGTACTTC. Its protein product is CASSPLHDKNIQYF.

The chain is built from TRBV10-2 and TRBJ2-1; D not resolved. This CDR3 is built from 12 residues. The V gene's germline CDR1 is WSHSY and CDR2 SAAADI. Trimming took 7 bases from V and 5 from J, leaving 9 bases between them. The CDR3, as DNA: TGCGCCAGCACCTACAAAGACAATGAGCAGTTCTTC. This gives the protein CASTYKDNEQFF.

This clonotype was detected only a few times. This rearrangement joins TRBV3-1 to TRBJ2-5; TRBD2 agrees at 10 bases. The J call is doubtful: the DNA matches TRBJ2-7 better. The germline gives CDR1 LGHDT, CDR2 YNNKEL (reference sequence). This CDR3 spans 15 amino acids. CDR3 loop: CASSQDVTSGYEQYF. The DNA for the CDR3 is TGTGCCAGCAGCCAAGATGTGACTAGCGGGTACGAGCAGTACTTC.

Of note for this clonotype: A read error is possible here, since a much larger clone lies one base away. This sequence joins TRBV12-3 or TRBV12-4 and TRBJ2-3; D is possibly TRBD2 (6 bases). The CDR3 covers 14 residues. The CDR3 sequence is CAGRSDYPSGTQYF. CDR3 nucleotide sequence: TGTGCCGGCAGGTCGGACTATCCCTCGGGTACGCAGTATTTT.

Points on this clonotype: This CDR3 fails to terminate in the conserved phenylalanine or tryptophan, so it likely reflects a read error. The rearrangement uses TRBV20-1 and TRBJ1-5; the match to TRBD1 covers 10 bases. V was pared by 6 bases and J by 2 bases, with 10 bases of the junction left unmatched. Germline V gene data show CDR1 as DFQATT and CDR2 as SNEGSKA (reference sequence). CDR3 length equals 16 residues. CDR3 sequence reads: CSADRTGGFGNQPQHS. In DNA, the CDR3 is TGCAGTGCCGATAGGACAGGGGGTTTTGGCAATCAGCCCCAGCATTCT.

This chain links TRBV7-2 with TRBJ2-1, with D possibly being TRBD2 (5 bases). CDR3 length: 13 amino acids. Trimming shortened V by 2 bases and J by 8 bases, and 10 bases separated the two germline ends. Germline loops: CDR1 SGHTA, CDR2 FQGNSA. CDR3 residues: CASSLTSGDEQFF. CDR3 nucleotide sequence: TGTGCCAGCAGCTTAACTTCCGGGGATGAGCAGTTCTTC.

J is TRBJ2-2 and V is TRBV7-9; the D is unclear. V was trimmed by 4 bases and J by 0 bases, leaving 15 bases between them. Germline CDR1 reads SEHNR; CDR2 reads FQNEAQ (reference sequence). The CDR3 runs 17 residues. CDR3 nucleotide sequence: TGTGCCAGCAGCTCCCCCCGACCTCTAGCGAACACCGGGGAGCTGTTTTTT. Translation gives CASSSPRPLANTGELFF.

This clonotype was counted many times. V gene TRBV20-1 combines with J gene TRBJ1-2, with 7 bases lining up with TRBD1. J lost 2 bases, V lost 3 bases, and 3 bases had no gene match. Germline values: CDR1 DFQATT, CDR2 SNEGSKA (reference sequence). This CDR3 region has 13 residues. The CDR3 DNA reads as TGCAGTGCTAGCCCGACAGGGAACTATGGCTACACCTTC. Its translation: CSASPTGNYGYTF.

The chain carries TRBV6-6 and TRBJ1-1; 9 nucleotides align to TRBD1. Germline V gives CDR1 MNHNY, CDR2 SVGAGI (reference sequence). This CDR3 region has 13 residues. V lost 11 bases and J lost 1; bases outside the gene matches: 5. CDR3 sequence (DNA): TGTGCCGGAGGGGACAGGGAGAACACTGAAGCTTTCTTT. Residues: CAGGDRENTEAFF.

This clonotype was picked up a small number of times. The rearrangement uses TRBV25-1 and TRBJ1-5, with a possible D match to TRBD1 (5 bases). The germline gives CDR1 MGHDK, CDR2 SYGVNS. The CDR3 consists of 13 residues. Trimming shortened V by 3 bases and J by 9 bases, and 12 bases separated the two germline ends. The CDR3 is CASSDRDGGPQHF. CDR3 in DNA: TGTGCCAGCAGTGACAGGGACGGGGGGCCCCAGCATTTT.

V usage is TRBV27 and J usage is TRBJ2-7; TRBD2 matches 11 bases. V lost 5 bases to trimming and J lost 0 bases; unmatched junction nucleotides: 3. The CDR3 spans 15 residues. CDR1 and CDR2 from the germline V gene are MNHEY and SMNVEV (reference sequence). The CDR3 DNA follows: TGTGCCAGCAGTAAACTAGCGGGGGCCTCCTACGAGCAGTACTTC. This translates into CASSKLAGASYEQYF.

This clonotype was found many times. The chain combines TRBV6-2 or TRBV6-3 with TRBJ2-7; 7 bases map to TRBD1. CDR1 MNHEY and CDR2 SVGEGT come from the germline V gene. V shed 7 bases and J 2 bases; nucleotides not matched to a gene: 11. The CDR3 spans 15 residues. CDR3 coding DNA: TGTGCCAGCAACCCTAGGGGGACAGCTACCTACGAGCAGTACTTC. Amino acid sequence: CASNPRGTATYEQYF.

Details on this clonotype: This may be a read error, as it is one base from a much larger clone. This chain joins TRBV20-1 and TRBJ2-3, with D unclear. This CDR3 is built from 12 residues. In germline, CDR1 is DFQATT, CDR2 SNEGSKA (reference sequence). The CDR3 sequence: CSAVGFTDAQYF. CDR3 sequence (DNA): TGCAGTGCGGTGGGATTCACAGATGCGCAGTATTTT.

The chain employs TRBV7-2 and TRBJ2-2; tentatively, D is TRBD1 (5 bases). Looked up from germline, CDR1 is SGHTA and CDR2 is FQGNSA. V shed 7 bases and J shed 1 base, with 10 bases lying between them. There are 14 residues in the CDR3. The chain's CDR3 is CASTPDRNTGELFF. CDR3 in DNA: TGTGCCAGCACCCCTGACAGGAACACCGGGGAGCTGTTTTTT.

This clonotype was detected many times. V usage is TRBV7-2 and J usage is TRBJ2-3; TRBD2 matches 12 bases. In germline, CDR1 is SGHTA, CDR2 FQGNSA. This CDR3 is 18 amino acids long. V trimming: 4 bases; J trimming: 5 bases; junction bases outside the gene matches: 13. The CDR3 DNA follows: TGTGCCAGCAGCTCAAGACTAGCGGGGGCGCTCGGGGGAGATACGCAGTATTTT. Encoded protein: CASSSRLAGALGGDTQYF.

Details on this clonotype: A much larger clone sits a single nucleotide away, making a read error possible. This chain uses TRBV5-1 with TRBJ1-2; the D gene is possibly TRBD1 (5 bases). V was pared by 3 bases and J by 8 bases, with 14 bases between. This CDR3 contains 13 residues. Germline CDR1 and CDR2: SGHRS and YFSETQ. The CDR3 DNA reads TGCGCCAGCAGCTCGGAATCCGGGGCCGGCTACACCTTC. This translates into CASSSESGAGYTF.

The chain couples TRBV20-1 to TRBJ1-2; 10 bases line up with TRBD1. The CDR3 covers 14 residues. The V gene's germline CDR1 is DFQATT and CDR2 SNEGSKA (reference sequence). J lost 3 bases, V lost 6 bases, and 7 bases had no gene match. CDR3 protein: CSAKPGQGHYGYTF. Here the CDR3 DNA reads TGCAGTGCCAAACCGGGACAGGGGCACTATGGCTACACCTTC.

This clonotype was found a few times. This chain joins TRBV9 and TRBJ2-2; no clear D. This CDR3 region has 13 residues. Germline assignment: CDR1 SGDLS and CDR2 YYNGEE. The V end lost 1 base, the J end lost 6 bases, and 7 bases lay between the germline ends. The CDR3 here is CASSVQVAGELFF. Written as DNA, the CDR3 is TGTGCCAGCAGCGTACAAGTAGCCGGGGAGCTGTTTTTT.

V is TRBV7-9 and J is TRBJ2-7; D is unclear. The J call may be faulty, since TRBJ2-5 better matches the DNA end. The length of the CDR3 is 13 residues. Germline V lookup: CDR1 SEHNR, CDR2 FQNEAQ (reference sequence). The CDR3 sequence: CASSLRVLKTQYF. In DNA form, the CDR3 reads TGTGCCAGCAGCTTAAGGGTCTTAAAGACCCAGTACTTC.

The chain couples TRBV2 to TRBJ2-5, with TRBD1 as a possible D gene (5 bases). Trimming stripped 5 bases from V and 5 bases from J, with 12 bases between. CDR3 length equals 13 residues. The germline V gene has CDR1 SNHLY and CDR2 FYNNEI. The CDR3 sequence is CASSLSRDETQYF. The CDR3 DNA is TGTGCCAGCAGTCTTTCCAGGGATGAGACCCAGTACTTC.

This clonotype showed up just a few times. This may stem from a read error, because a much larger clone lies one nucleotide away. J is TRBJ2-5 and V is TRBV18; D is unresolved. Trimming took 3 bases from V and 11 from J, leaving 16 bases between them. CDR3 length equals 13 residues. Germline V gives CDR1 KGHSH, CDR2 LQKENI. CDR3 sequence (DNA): TGTGCCAGCTCACCCTTCGTCTTGGATGAGCAGTACTTC. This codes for CASSPFVLDEQYF.

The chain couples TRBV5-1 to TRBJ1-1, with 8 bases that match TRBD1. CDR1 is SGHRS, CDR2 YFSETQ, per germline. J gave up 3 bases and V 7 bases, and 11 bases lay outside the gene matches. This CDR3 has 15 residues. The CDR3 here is CASRPESGGYTEAFF. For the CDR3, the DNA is TGCGCCAGCCGACCTGAGTCAGGGGGCTACACTGAAGCTTTCTTT.

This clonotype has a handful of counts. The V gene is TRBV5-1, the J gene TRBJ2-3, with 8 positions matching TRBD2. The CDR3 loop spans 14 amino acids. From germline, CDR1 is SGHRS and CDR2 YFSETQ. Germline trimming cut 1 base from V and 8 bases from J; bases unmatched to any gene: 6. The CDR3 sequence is CASSLTGGAPTQYF. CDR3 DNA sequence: TGCGCCAGCAGCTTGACCGGGGGGGCGCCTACGCAGTATTTT.

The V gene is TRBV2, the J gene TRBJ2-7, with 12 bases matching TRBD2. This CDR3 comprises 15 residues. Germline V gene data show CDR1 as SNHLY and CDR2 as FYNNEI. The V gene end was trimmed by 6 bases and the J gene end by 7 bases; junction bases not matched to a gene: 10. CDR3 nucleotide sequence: TGTGCCAGCAGCTTACTAGCGGGAGGCAGGCATGAGCAGTACTTC. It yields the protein CASSLLAGGRHEQYF.

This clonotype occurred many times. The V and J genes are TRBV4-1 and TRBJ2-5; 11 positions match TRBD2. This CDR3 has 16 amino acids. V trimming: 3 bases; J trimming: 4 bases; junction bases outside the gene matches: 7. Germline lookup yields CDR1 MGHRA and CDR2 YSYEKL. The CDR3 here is CASSHLRLAGGETQYF. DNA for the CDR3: TGCGCCAGCAGCCATCTTCGTCTAGCGGGAGGAGAGACCCAGTACTTC.

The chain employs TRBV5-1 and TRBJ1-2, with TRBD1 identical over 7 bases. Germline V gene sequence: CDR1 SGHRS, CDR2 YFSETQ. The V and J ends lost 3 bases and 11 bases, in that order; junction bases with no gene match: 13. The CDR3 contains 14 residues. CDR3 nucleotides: TGCGCCAGCAGCTCTAGACAGGGCACTAGGGGGTACACCTTC. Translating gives CASSSRQGTRGYTF. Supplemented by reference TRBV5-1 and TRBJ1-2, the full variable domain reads KAGVTQTPRYLIKTRGQQVTLSCSPISGHRSVSWYQQTPGQGLQFLFEYFSETQRNKGNFPGRFSGRQFSNSRSEMNVSTLELGDSALYLCASSSRQGTRGYTFGSGTRLTVV.

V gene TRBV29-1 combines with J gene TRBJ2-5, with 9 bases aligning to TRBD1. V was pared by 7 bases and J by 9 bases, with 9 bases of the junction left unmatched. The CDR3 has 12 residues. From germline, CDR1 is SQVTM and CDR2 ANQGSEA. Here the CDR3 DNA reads TGCAGCGCCAGAAGGGACAGGGTCCCCCAGTACTTC. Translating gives CSARRDRVPQYF.

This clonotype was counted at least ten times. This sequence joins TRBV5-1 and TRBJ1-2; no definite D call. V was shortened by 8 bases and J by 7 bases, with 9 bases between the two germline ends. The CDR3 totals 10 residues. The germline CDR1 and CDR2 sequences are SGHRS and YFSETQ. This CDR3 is CARFVRGYTF. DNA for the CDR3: TGCGCCAGGTTCGTGCGTGGCTACACCTTC.

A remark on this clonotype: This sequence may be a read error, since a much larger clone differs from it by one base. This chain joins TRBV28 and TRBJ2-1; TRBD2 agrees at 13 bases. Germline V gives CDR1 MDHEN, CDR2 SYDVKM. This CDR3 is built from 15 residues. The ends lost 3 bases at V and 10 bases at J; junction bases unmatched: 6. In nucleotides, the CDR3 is TGTGCCAGCAGTTTCGGGACTAGCGGGATCAAGGAGCAGTTCTTC. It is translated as CASSFGTSGIKEQFF.